These 13 T cell receptor beta chains were all obtained from the same sample, sequenced in a study of identical twins' blood T cells. Each CDR3 protein is one row after TCRdb ran MiXCR on the 5' RACE reads. The sample includes 300,000 to 400,000 distinct CDR3 sequences, under 30% of them seen just once. Source material: PBMCs. The receptors originated from a woman aged 18-49 years in good health.

The chain carries TRBV29-1 and TRBJ1-2; 8 bases align to TRBD1. Germline CDR1 and CDR2: SQVTM and ANQGSEA. J was trimmed by 5 bases and V by 6 bases; bases with no gene match: 14. The CDR3 length is 15 residues. The chain's CDR3 is CSVGYGTGGVYGYTF. DNA of the CDR3: TGCAGCGTGGGATACGGGACAGGTGGGGTATATGGCTACACCTTC.

This clonotype was seen more than once but under ten times. The gene calls are TRBV5-1 and TRBJ1-1; D gene ambiguous. Trimming left V 4 bases short and J 4 bases short, with 14 bases between. Germline V gene sequence: CDR1 SGHRS, CDR2 YFSETQ. CDR3 length: 14 residues. CDR3 in DNA: TGCGCCAGCAGCCCGGACGGTTTGGGCACTGAAGCTTTCTTT. Amino acid sequence: CASSPDGLGTEAFF.

Note on this clonotype: The junction departs from the called germline gene at one end, perhaps through a read error. The chain is built from TRBV30 and TRBJ1-1, with D possibly TRBD1 on 5 matching bases. Germline loops: CDR1 GTSNPN, CDR2 SVGIG (reference sequence). CDR3 size: 15 residues. Here the CDR3 reads CARSVGTDMNTEAFF. The CDR3 DNA follows: TGTGCCCGGAGTGTAGGGACTGACATGAACACTGAAGCTTTCTTT.

V and J are TRBV15 and TRBJ1-4; 10 nucleotides line up with TRBD1. The germline V gene encodes CDR1 LNHNV and CDR2 YYDKDF (reference sequence). V shed 0 bases, J shed 8 bases, and the junction held 6 bases outside the gene matches. This CDR3 has 16 residues. CDR3: CATSRDRGTGEEKLFF. In DNA, the CDR3 is TGTGCCACCAGCAGAGATCGGGGGACAGGGGAAGAAAAACTGTTTTTT.

This clonotype was seen a few times. The rearrangement uses TRBV29-1 and TRBJ1-2; D is unclear. Germline V CDR1 and CDR2: SQVTM, ANQGSEA. The ends were cut back, 0 bases at V and 4 bases at J, with 15 bases in the middle. The CDR3 is made up of 15 amino acids. The CDR3 DNA follows: TGCAGCGTTGAAGATGAACCCAAAGGGAGCTATGGCTACACCTTC. As protein: CSVEDEPKGSYGYTF. The whole variable domain, filled in from reference TRBV29-1 and TRBJ1-2, reads SAVISQKPSRDICQRGTSLTIQCQVDSQVTMMFWYRQQPGQSLTLIATANQGSEATYESGFVIDKFPISRPNLTFSTLTVSNMSPEDSSIYLCSVEDEPKGSYGYTFGSGTRLTVV.

This chain links TRBV29-1 with TRBJ1-1; D possibly corresponds to TRBD1 (6 bases). The CDR3 loop spans 10 amino acids. The germline V gene has CDR1 SQVTM and CDR2 ANQGSEA. With 3 bases removed from V and 8 bases from J, the gap between germline ends came to 7 bases. As DNA, the CDR3 is TGCAGCGTTGACGGGACAGAAGCTTTCTTT. Translation gives CSVDGTEAFF.

This clonotype was seen a few times. V is TRBV20-1 and J is TRBJ1-4; D call uncertain. The V end was cut by 6 bases, the J end by 4 bases, with 9 bases between. The CDR3 is 12 residues long. Per the germline V gene, CDR1 is DFQATT and CDR2 is SNEGSKA (reference sequence). The CDR3 loop reads CSATISNEKLFF. The DNA of the CDR3 is TGCAGTGCCACAATCAGTAATGAAAAACTGTTTTTT.

This clonotype was found a few times. The rearrangement uses TRBV27 and TRBJ1-6; D gene uncertain. The V gene lost 8 bases and the J gene lost 1 base, with 12 bases spanning the gap. Germline V gene lookup returns CDR1 MNHEY and CDR2 SMNVEV (reference sequence). The CDR3 totals 15 residues. The CDR3 protein is CASGPVVSYNSPLHF. The CDR3 DNA reads TGTGCCAGCGGCCCCGTGGTTTCCTATAATTCACCCCTCCACTTT.

Details on this clonotype: The conserved phenylalanine or tryptophan normally closing the CDR3 is absent here, so this likely arose from a read error. V and J are TRBV6-2 or TRBV6-3 and TRBJ2-5, with a tentative D call TRBD2 (6 bases). Germline V gene lookup returns CDR1 MNHEY and CDR2 SVGEGT. There are 14 residues in the CDR3. The germline V and J ends were trimmed by 4 bases and 5 bases, with 14 bases remaining between them. The CDR3 DNA reads TGTGCCAGCAGTTTAACGGGAGTCCGTGAGACCCAGTACTCC. Amino acids: CASSLTGVRETQYS.

The chain recombines TRBV29-1 with TRBJ1-1, with D perhaps matching TRBD1 (6 bases). V was shortened by 8 bases and J by 10 bases, with 17 bases between the two germline ends. The CDR3 sequence is 11 residues long. In germline, CDR1 is SQVTM, CDR2 ANQGSEA. CDR3 DNA sequence: TGCAGCTTTAGGGACACCTACTCAGCTTTCTTT. Translated, it gives CSFRDTYSAFF.

This clonotype was counted a few times. V gene TRBV20-1 combines with J gene TRBJ2-1; D is undetermined. Germline CDR1 reads DFQATT; CDR2 reads SNEGSKA (reference sequence). The CDR3 totals 14 residues. V was trimmed by 3 bases and J by 8 bases, leaving 17 bases between them. The CDR3 loop reads CSASEGTIGDEQFF. For the CDR3, the DNA is TGCAGTGCTAGTGAAGGTACCATTGGAGATGAGCAGTTCTTC.

This clonotype was seen a handful of times. The chain carries TRBV18 and TRBJ2-2; no firm D call. Trimming removed 3 bases at V and 4 bases at J, with 9 bases between. Germline lookup yields CDR1 KGHSH and CDR2 LQKENI. The CDR3 length is 14 residues. CDR3 region: CASSPERITGELFF. DNA of the CDR3: TGTGCCAGCTCACCGGAACGAATCACCGGGGAGCTGTTTTTT.

Comment on this clonotype: It may be a read error: a sequence one base away is much more abundant. The genes are TRBV7-8 and TRBJ1-4; D gene uncertain. This CDR3 comprises 14 residues. Per the germline V gene, CDR1 is SGHVS and CDR2 is FQNEAQ. CDR3 nucleotides: TGTGGCAGCAGCTTAATCGGGTCGGATGAAAAACTGTTTTTT. Protein sequence: CGSSLIGSDEKLFF.